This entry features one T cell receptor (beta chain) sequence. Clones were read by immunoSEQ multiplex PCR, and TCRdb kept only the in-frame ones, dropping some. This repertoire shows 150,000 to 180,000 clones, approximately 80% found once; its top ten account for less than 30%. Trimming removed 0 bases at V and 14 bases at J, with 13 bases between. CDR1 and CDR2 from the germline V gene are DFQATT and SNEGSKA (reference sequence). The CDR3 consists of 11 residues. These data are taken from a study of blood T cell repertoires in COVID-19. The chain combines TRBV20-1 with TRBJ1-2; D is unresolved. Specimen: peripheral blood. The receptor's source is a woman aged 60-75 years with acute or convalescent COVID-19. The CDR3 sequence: CSAREPNEGTF. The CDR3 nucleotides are TGCAGTGCTAGAGAGCCGAATGAGGGTACCTTC.